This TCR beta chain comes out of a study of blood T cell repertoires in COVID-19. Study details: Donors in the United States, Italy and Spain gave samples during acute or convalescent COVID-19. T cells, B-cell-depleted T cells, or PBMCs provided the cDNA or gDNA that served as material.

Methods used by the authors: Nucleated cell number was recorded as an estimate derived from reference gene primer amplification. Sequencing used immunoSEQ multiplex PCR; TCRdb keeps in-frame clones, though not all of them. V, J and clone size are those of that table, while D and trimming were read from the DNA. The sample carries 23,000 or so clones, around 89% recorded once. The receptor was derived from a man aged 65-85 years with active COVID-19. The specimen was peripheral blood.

The CDR3 nucleotides read TGTGCCAGCAGCTTAGCCCGCAGAGATACGCAGTATTTT. This translates into CASSLARRDTQYF. V gene TRBV7-9 combines with J gene TRBJ2-3; D unclear. Between the trimmed V and J ends, which lost 0 bases and 5 bases, there was a span of 6 bases. CDR1 and CDR2 from the germline V gene are SEHNR and FQNEAQ (reference sequence). This CDR3 region has 13 residues.